In its sample, the clone carrying this T cell receptor beta chain was seen a few times. The data originate from a study of blood T cell repertoires in COVID-19. The table came from immunoSEQ multiplex PCR; TCRdb's copy has only in-frame clones and leaves some out. The table has tens of thousands of clones, 75% to 85% seen once; the top ten hold about 24%. The germline gives CDR1 KGHSH, CDR2 LQKENI. The CDR3 spans 16 residues. V shed 1 base and J 7 bases; nucleotides not matched to a gene: 8. V is TRBV18 and J is TRBJ2-2; 8 bases agree with TRBD1. This clonotype was sampled from a human donor in a cohort sampled during active COVID-19. Sequenced sample: peripheral blood. The DNA for the CDR3 is TGTGCCAGCTCACCACGTCCGGGACAGGAGAGCGGGGAGCTGTTTTTT. This codes for CASSPRPGQESGELFF.